Listed here are 15 T cell receptor beta chains from one sample, sequenced in a study of siplizumab effects on memory and regulatory T cells. Sequenced by immunoSEQ multiplex PCR; TCRdb stores in-frame clones only, minus some. The sample consists of 87,000 or so clones, 90% to 95% of them appearing once. The sample was non-Treg CD4+ T cells sorted from blood. The origin of the receptors is a human donor in good health.

The J gene is TRBJ2-1, the V gene TRBV6-5; 10 bases line up with TRBD2. The CDR3 extends over 15 amino acids. With 5 bases clipped from V and 9 bases from J, the junction kept 10 bases outside the gene matches. The germline V gene has CDR1 MNHEY and CDR2 SVGAGI. CDR3 sequence (DNA): TGTGCCAGCAGTGCCCCTAGCGGGAGTAGGGTTGAGCAGTTCTTC. Protein: CASSAPSGSRVEQFF.

The chain uses TRBV15 and TRBJ2-1; D might be TRBD2 (5 bases). Trimming left V 4 bases short and J 9 bases short, with 16 bases between. This CDR3 has 14 amino acids. Germline V gives CDR1 LNHNV, CDR2 YYDKDF (reference sequence). Written as DNA, the CDR3 is TGTGCCACCAGCATAACGTCTAGGACTCGTGAGCAGTTCTTC. This codes for CATSITSRTREQFF.

The rearrangement joins TRBV6-1 to TRBJ2-7, with 8 bases lining up with TRBD1. This CDR3 is 14 amino acids long. Germline V gives CDR1 MNHNS, CDR2 SASEGT. Unmatched junction bases numbered 6, after V lost 7 bases and J lost 1 base. The CDR3 loop is CASMAGTGSYEQYF. The CDR3 DNA sequence: TGTGCCAGCATGGCCGGGACAGGTTCCTACGAGCAGTACTTC.

The DNA of the CDR3 is TGTGCCAGCAGCACGGGACTAGCGGTCGTATATACGCAGTATTTT. This translates into CASSTGLAVVYTQYF. V is TRBV7-9 and J is TRBJ2-3; TRBD2 matches at 11 bases. CDR1 SEHNR and CDR2 FQNEAQ come from the germline V gene (reference sequence). V shed 5 bases and J 7 bases; nucleotides not matched to a gene: 8. The CDR3 has 15 residues.

This chain links TRBV7-2 with TRBJ1-3, with 8 bases aligning to TRBD1. V shed 4 bases and J 2 bases; nucleotides not matched to a gene: 4. The germline gives CDR1 SGHTA, CDR2 FQGNSA. The CDR3 consists of 15 residues. CDR3 DNA sequence: TGTGCCAGCAGCTGGACAGGGTCCGCTGGAAACACCATATATTTT. Protein: CASSWTGSAGNTIYF.

The chain couples TRBV28 to TRBJ1-1; no clear D. This CDR3 has 14 residues. Looked up from germline, CDR1 is MDHEN and CDR2 is SYDVKM. The ends were cut back, 6 bases at V and 4 bases at J, with 15 bases in the middle. The CDR3 protein is CASRERHSRTEAFF. CDR3 nucleotides: TGTGCCAGCAGGGAGAGACACTCCCGCACTGAAGCTTTCTTT. Filled out from reference TRBV28 and TRBJ1-1, the complete variable domain reads DVKVTQSSRYLVKRTGEKVFLECVQDMDHENMFWYRQDPGLGLRLIYFSYDVKMKEKGDIPEGYSVSREKKERFSLILESASTNQTSMYLCASRERHSRTEAFFGQGTRLTVV.

V gene TRBV5-1 combines with J gene TRBJ2-3; 7 bases map to TRBD2. Unmatched junction bases numbered 2, after V lost 4 bases and J lost 3 bases. CDR1 SGHRS and CDR2 YFSETQ come from the germline V gene. This CDR3 has 13 residues. The DNA of the CDR3 is TGCGCCAGCAGCCAGCGGGGAACAGATACGCAGTATTTT. This encodes CASSQRGTDTQYF.

The chain carries TRBV5-4 and TRBJ2-5, with D uncertain. Between the trimmed V and J ends, which lost 0 bases and 5 bases, there was a span of 11 bases. In germline, CDR1 is SGHNT, CDR2 YYREEE (reference sequence). CDR3 length: 14 amino acids. The CDR3 region is CASSLGLGRETQYF. The CDR3, as DNA: TGTGCCAGCAGCTTGGGCCTAGGAAGGGAGACCCAGTACTTC.

The sample holds one count of this clone. The chain has TRBV9 and TRBJ2-1; D ambiguous. V was clipped by 0 bases and J by 0 bases, with 7 bases between them. This CDR3 is 15 amino acids long. Germline V CDR1 and CDR2: SGDLS, YYNGEE. CDR3 residues: CASSVGLISYNEQFF. The DNA for the CDR3 is TGTGCCAGCAGCGTAGGACTTATCTCCTACAATGAGCAGTTCTTC.

CDR3 in DNA: TGTGCCAGCAGCTCTATGACAGGGGACTATGGCTACACCTTC. Its translation: CASSSMTGDYGYTF. The chain links TRBV11-1 to TRBJ1-2, with TRBD1 matching 8 bases. CDR3 length equals 14 residues. Germline V lookup: CDR1 SGHAT, CDR2 FQDESV (reference sequence). V lost 4 bases and J lost 3; bases outside the gene matches: 4. Complete variable domain (other parts from reference TRBV11-1 and TRBJ1-2): EAEVAQSPRYKITEKSQAVAFWCDPISGHATLYWYRQILGQGPELLVQFQDESVVDDSQLPKDRFSAERLKGVDSTLKIQPAELGDSAMYLCASSSMTGDYGYTFGSGTRLTVV.

The chain joins TRBV5-1 to TRBJ2-1; D gene ambiguous. This CDR3 is 14 amino acids long. Trimming took off 3 bases at V and 5 bases at J, with 12 bases between the two ends. From germline, CDR1 is SGHRS and CDR2 YFSETQ. In DNA form, the CDR3 reads TGCGCCAGCAGCTCGGACCCAACAGACAATGAGCAGTTCTTC. Amino acids: CASSSDPTDNEQFF.

The rearrangement joins TRBV28 to TRBJ1-5; no firm D call. Trimming removed 4 bases at V and 3 bases at J, with 4 bases between. The length of the CDR3 is 12 residues. The germline V gene has CDR1 MDHEN and CDR2 SYDVKM. CDR3 sequence: CASSSINQPQHF. Here the CDR3 DNA reads TGTGCCAGCAGTTCGATCAATCAGCCCCAGCATTTT.

This clone has just one count. The rearrangement joins TRBV9 to TRBJ2-1; D gene unclear. CDR3 length equals 15 residues. Trimming cost V 0 bases and J 4 bases, with 11 bases left between them. The germline CDR1 and CDR2 sequences are SGDLS and YYNGEE. CDR3 DNA sequence: TGTGCCAGCAGCGTAGCCGTAGACTTATACAATGAGCAGTTCTTC. Its translation is CASSVAVDLYNEQFF.

DNA of the CDR3: TGCGCCAGCACTCCTACGACAGGGCCGTACACTGAAGCTTTCTTT. This encodes CASTPTTGPYTEAFF. The rearrangement links TRBV10-2 to TRBJ1-1; 7 positions match TRBD1. J lost 3 bases, V lost 7 bases, and 11 bases had no gene match. Germline V gene sequence: CDR1 WSHSY, CDR2 SAAADI. The CDR3 loop spans 15 amino acids.

This sequence joins TRBV7-2 and TRBJ2-5, with 11 positions matching TRBD1. V shed 3 bases and J 13 bases; nucleotides not matched to a gene: 7. Germline CDR1 and CDR2: SGHTA and FQGNSA. The CDR3 is 13 amino acids. CDR3: CASSLTPGQGVYF. The CDR3 coding sequence is TGTGCCAGCAGCTTGACCCCGGGACAGGGGGTGTACTTC.